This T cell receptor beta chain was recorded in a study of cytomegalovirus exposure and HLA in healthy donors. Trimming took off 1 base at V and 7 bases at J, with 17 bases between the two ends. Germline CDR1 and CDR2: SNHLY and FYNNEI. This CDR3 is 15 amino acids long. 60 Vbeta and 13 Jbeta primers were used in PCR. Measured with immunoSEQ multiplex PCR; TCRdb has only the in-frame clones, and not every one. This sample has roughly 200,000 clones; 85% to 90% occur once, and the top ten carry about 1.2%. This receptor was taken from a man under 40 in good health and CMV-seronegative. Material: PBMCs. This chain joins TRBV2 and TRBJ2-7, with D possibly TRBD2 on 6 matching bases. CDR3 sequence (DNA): TGTGCCAGCAGTGAAGGACTGGCAGACGGAGGGGAGCAGTACTTC. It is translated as CASSEGLADGGEQYF. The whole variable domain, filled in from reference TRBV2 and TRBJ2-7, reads EPEVTQTPSHQVTQMGQEVILRCVPISNHLYFYWYRQILGQKVEFLVSFYNNEISEKSEIFDDQFSVERPDGSNFTLKIRSTKLEDSAMYFCASSEGLADGGEQYFGPGTRLTVT.